Below, 8 T cell receptor beta chains from the same sample are listed, as sequenced in a study of blood T cell dynamics during melanoma immunotherapy. Stated time point: pre-treatment baseline. The assay was immunoSEQ multiplex PCR, and TCRdb's table has in-frame clones only and misses some. The data contain over 14,000 clones, 85% to 90% of them singletons. Sequences were derived from blood, sampled from a patient treated with checkpoint blockade. The receptors were sampled from a human donor with melanoma.

The chain employs TRBV5-4 and TRBJ1-4, with TRBD1 matching over 7 bases. In germline, CDR1 is SGHNT, CDR2 YYREEE (reference sequence). V was pared by 0 bases and J by 5 bases, with 7 bases of the junction left unmatched. The CDR3 is 16 amino acids. CDR3 loop: CASSLALGQKNEKLFF. CDR3 in DNA: TGTGCCAGCAGCTTGGCACTGGGACAGAAGAATGAAAAACTGTTTTTT.

The genes are TRBV11-3 and TRBJ2-1; TRBD2 matches at 8 bases. CDR1 and CDR2 (germline): SGHNT, YENEEA. Trimming cost V 1 base and J 2 bases; bases outside gene matches: 7. The CDR3 totals 17 residues. In nucleotides, the CDR3 is TGTGCCAGCAGCTTAGGGGCTAGGACTAGCCCCTACAATGAGCAGTTCTTC. Protein product: CASSLGARTSPYNEQFF.

The V gene is TRBV28, the J gene TRBJ2-2; 9 positions agree with TRBD1. This CDR3 has 18 amino acids. The junction had 17 bases not matched to a gene; V was cut back by 6 bases and J by 6 bases. From germline, CDR1 is MDHEN and CDR2 SYDVKM. CDR3 sequence: CASRRDRVKGSGPGELFF. The CDR3 region has the DNA TGTGCCAGCAGGCGGGACAGGGTTAAAGGTAGCGGTCCCGGGGAGCTGTTTTTT.

The chain employs TRBV9 and TRBJ1-4; D not resolved. Germline CDR1 is SGDLS and CDR2 is YYNGEE. The V end lost 4 bases, the J end lost 1 base, and 8 bases lay between the germline ends. The CDR3 runs 14 residues. CDR3 DNA sequence: TGTGCCAGCAGCCACGAGGTAACTAATGAAAAACTGTTTTTT. This encodes CASSHEVTNEKLFF.

The gene calls are TRBV5-4 and TRBJ2-3; D not certain. The V gene lost 3 bases and the J gene lost 0 bases, with 5 bases spanning the gap. The CDR3 sequence is 13 residues long. Germline V gene sequence: CDR1 SGHNT, CDR2 YYREEE (reference sequence). The CDR3 bases are TGTGCCAGCAGCTCCTCTAGCACAGATACGCAGTATTTT. This gives the protein CASSSSSTDTQYF. The full variable domain, rest sourced from reference TRBV5-4 and TRBJ2-3, is ETGVTQSPTHLIKTRGQQVTLRCSSQSGHNTVSWYQQALGQGPQFIFQYYREEENGRGNFPPRFSGLQFPNYSSELNVNALELDDSALYLCASSSSSTDTQYFGPGTRLTVL.

DNA of the CDR3: TGTGCCAGCTCATCCGGAGTAGATCAGCCCCAGCATTTT. Amino acid sequence: CASSSGVDQPQHF. The chain links TRBV9 to TRBJ1-5; D gene unclear. The CDR3 totals 13 residues. The V end lost 7 bases, the J end lost 5 bases, and 13 bases lay between the germline ends. Germline-derived CDR1 and CDR2 are SGDLS and YYNGEE.

This clone came up a few times. CDR3 loop: CASSVSGHQFQHF. CDR3 DNA sequence: TGTGCCAGTAGTGTCTCCGGCCATCAGTTCCAGCATTTT. V is TRBV19 and J is TRBJ1-5, with D hard to call. CDR1 is LNHDA and CDR2 is SQIVND in the germline V gene (reference sequence). The CDR3 is 13 residues long. V gave up 5 bases and J gave up 12 bases, with 17 bases separating them.

The chain is built from TRBV15 and TRBJ1-1, with TRBD1 matching 9 bases. The V gene end was trimmed by 3 bases and the J gene end by 1 base; junction bases not matched to a gene: 6. Germline assignment: CDR1 LNHNV and CDR2 YYDKDF (reference sequence). The CDR3 covers 16 residues. The CDR3 nucleotides read TGTGCCACCAGCAGGGGGACAGGGTGGGCGAACACTGAAGCTTTCTTT. Translating gives CATSRGTGWANTEAFF.